This section outlines one TCR beta chain sequence together with its context. Its matching antigen is unknown. The method was immunoSEQ multiplex PCR; TCRdb's version includes in-frame clones alone and lacks a portion of them. This table has tens of thousands of clones, approximately 84% appearing once. This sample stems from a study of OX40 agonist ivuxolimab in advanced cancers. Whole-study findings and limits: Circulating CD4+ and CD8+ T cells showed clonal expansion by week 6 at 0.1 to 3.0 mg/kg.

The germline CDR1 and CDR2 sequences are SGDLS and YYNGEE. With 3 bases removed from V and 2 bases from J, the gap between germline ends came to 22 bases. There are 18 residues in the CDR3. The source of this sequence is an adult with an advanced solid tumor such as melanoma, head and neck, liver or kidney cancer. The chain recombines TRBV9 with TRBJ2-3; unclear D gene. The sample was CD4+ or CD8+ T cells sorted from blood, taken in a trial of the OX40 agonist ivuxolimab. The CDR3 sequence is CASSGNPQEHRSTDTQYF. CDR3 nucleotide sequence: TGTGCCAGCAGCGGGAACCCCCAGGAACACCGGTCCACAGATACGCAGTATTTT.